This entry is about one T cell receptor (beta chain). What it binds is unknown. The CDR3 is 15 residues long. CDR1 is MNHNY, CDR2 SVGAGI, per germline (reference sequence). The V gene end was trimmed by 2 bases and the J gene end by 6 bases; junction bases not matched to a gene: 6. The treatment: skin biopsy from PPD injection site in Mantoux-positive individual. Unsorted total RNA, roughly 1 to 1000 ng, was DNase treated before reverse transcription. Individuals with a positive Mantoux test gave biopsies from PPD-injected skin. This record belongs to a study of naive and memory T cell subsets. Overall study results and limits: This RNA-based method may be sensitive to activation-related transcript changes.

Blood and skin TCR RNA was reverse transcribed with alpha and beta constant primers. TCRdb ran MiXCR on the UMI-ligation and nested PCR reads and lists one entry per CDR3 protein. Of about 18,000 distinct CDR3 sequences in the sample, roughly 9.8% were seen once. The J gene is TRBJ2-1, the V gene TRBV6-6, with 8 bases lining up with TRBD2. The source material was skin, sampled from a tuberculin skin test site. This TCR derives from an adult in good health. The CDR3 loop reads CASSYRGTSANEQFF. CDR3 bases: TGTGCCAGCAGTTACAGGGGGACTAGTGCCAATGAGCAGTTCTTC.